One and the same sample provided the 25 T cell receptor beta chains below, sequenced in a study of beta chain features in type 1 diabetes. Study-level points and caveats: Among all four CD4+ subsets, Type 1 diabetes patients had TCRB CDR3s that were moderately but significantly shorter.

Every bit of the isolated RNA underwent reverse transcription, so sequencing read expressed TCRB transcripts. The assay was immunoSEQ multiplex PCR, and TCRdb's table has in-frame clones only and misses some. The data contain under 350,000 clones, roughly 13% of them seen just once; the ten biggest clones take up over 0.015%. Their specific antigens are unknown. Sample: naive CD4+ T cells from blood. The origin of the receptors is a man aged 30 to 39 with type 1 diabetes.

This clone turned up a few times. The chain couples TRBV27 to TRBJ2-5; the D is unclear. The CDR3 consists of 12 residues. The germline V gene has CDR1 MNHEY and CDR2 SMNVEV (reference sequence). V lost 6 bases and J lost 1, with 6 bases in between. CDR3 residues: CASRQSQETQYF. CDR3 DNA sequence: TGTGCCAGCAGACAGAGCCAAGAGACCCAGTACTTC.

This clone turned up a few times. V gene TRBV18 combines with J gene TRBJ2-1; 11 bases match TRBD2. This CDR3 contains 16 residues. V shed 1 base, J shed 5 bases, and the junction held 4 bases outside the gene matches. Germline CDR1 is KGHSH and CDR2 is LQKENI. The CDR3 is CASSPLGTSGNNEQFF. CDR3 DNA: TGTGCCAGCTCACCACTCGGGACTAGCGGAAACAATGAGCAGTTCTTC.

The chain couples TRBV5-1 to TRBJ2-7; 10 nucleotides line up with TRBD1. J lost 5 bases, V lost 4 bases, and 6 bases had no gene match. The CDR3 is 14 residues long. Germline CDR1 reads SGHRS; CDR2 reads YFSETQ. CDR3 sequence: CASSQGQGTNEQYF. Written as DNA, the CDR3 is TGCGCCAGCAGCCAGGGACAGGGGACCAACGAGCAGTACTTC.

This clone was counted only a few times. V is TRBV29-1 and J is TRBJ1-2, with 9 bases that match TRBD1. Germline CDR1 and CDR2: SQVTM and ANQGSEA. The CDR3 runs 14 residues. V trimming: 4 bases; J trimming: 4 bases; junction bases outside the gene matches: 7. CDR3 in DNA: TGCAGCGTTGCAAGGACAGGGGCTGGCTATGGCTACACCTTC. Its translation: CSVARTGAGYGYTF.

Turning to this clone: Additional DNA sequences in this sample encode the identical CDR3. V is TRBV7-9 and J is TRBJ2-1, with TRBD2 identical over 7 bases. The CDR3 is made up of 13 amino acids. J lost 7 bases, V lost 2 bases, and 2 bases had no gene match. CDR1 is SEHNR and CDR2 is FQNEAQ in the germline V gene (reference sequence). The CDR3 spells CASSLRGGNEQFF. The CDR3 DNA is TGTGCCAGCAGCTTAAGGGGAGGGAATGAGCAGTTCTTC.

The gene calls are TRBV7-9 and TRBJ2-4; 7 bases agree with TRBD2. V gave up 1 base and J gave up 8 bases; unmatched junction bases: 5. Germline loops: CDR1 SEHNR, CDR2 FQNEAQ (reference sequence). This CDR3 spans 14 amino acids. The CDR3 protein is CASSLGTGRDIQYF. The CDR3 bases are TGTGCCAGCAGCTTAGGGACGGGGAGGGACATTCAGTACTTC.

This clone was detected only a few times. CDR3 loop: CASSLGGGTTYNEQFF. CDR3 DNA: TGCGCCAGCAGCTTGGGAGGCGGGACCACCTACAATGAGCAGTTCTTC. This rearrangement joins TRBV5-1 to TRBJ2-1; D is perhaps TRBD2 (6 bases). Germline-derived CDR1 and CDR2 are SGHRS and YFSETQ. V was cut by 0 bases and J by 2 bases, with 12 bases left in between. The CDR3 has 16 amino acids.

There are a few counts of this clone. The CDR3 sequence is CASSLARGNYGYTF. The CDR3 nucleotides read TGTGCCAGCAGCTTAGCCAGGGGTAACTATGGCTACACCTTC. The chain couples TRBV7-9 to TRBJ1-2; possibly TRBD1 for D (6 bases). From germline, CDR1 is SEHNR and CDR2 FQNEAQ (reference sequence). The V end lost 0 bases, the J end lost 1 base, and 6 bases lay between the germline ends. The CDR3 loop spans 14 amino acids.

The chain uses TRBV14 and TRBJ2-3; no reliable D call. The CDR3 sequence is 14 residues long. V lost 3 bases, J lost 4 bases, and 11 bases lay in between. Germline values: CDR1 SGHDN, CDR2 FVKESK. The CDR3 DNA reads TGTGCCAGCAGCCAGCAGGTGCATGCAGATACGCAGTATTTT. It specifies CASSQQVHADTQYF.

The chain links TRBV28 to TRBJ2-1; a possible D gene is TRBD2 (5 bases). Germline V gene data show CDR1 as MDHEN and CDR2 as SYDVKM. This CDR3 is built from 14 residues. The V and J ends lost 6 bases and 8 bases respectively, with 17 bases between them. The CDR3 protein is CASSFPGLGYEQFF. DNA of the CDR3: TGTGCCAGCAGCTTCCCGGGGTTAGGCTATGAGCAGTTCTTC.

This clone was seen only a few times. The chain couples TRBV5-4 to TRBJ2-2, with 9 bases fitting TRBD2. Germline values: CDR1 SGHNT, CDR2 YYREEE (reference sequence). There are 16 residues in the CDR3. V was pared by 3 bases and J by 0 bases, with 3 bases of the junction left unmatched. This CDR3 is CASSSLAGPNTGELFF. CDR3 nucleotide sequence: TGTGCCAGCAGCTCACTAGCGGGCCCGAACACCGGGGAGCTGTTTTTT.

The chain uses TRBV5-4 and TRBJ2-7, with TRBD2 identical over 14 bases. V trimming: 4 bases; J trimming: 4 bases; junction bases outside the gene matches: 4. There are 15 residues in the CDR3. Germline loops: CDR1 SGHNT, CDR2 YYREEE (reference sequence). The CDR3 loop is CASSLGTSGSYEQYF. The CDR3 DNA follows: TGTGCCAGCAGCCTCGGGACTAGCGGGAGTTACGAGCAGTACTTC.

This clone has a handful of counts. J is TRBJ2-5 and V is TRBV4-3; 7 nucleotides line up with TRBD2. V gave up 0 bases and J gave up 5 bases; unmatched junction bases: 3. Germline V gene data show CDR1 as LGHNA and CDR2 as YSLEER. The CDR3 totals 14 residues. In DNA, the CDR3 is TGCGCCAGCAGCCAAGAGGGTAGCGGGGAGACCCAGTACTTC. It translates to CASSQEGSGETQYF.

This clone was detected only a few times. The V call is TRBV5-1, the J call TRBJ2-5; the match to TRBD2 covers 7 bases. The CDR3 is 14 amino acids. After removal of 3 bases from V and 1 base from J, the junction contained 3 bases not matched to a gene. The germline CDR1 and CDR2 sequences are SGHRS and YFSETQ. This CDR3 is CASSWSGGQETQYF. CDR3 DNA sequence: TGCGCCAGCAGCTGGTCGGGAGGCCAAGAGACCCAGTACTTC.

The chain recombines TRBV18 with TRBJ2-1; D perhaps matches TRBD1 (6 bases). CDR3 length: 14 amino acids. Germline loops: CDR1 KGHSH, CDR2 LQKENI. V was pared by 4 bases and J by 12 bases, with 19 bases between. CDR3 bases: TGTGCCAGCTCACGCGCTCTTCTCGAACAGGGGCAGTTCTTC. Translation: CASSRALLEQGQFF.

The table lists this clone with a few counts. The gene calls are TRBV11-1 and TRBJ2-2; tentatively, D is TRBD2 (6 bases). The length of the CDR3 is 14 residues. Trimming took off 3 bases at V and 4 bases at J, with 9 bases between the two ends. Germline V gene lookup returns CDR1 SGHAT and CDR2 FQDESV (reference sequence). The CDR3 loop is CASSFDGSTGELFF. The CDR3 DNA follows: TGTGCCAGCAGCTTTGACGGGAGCACCGGGGAGCTGTTTTTT.

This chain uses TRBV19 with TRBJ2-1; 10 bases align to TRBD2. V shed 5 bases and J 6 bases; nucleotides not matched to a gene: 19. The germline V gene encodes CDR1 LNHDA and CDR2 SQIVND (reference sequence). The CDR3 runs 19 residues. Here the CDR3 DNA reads TGTGCCAGTAGTTTACTTAGCGGGAGGACCTTTAATCGTCTCAATGAGCAGTTCTTC. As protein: CASSLLSGRTFNRLNEQFF.

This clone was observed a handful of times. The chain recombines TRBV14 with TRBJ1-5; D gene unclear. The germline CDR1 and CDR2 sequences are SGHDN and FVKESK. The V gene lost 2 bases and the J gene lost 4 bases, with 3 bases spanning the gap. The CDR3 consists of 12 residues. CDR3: CASSQPNQPQHF. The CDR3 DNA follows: TGTGCCAGCAGCCAACCTAATCAGCCCCAGCATTTT.

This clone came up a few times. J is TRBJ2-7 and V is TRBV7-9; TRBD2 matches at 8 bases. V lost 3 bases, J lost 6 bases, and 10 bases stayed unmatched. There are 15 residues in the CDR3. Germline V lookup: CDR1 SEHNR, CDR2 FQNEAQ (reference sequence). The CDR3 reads CASSFSRPGGSEQYF. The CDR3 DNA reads TGTGCCAGCAGCTTCTCCAGGCCGGGAGGGTCCGAGCAGTACTTC. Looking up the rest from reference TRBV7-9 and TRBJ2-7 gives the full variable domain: DTGVSQNPRHKITKRGQNVTFRCDPISEHNRLYWYRQTLGQGPEFLTYFQNEAQLEKSRLLSDRFSAERPKGSFSTLEIQRTEQGDSAMYLCASSFSRPGGSEQYFGPGTRLTVT.

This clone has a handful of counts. CDR3 bases: TGTGCCAGCTCACCACTGGCGGCTAGCACAGATACGCAGTATTTT. This codes for CASSPLAASTDTQYF. The J gene is TRBJ2-3, the V gene TRBV18; D is undetermined. The V end lost 1 base, the J end lost 0 bases, and 8 bases lay between the germline ends. Germline values: CDR1 KGHSH, CDR2 LQKENI. The CDR3 sequence is 15 residues long.

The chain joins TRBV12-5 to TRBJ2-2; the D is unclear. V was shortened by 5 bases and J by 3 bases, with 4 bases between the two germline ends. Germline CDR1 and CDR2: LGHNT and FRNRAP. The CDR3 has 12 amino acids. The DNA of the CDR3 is TGTGCTAGTGGTACACACACCGGGGAGCTGTTTTTT. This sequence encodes CASGTHTGELFF.

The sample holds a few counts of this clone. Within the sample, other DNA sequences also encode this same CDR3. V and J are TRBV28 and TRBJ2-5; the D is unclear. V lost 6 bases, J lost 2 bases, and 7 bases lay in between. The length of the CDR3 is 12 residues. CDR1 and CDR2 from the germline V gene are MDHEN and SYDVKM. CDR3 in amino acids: CASSLRQETQYF. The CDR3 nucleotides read TGTGCCAGCAGCTTGAGACAAGAGACCCAGTACTTC.

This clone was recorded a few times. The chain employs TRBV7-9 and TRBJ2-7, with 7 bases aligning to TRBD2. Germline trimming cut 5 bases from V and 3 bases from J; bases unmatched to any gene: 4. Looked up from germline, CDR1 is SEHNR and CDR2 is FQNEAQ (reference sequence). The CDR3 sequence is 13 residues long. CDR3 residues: CASSPSGGYEQYF. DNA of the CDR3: TGTGCCAGCAGCCCCTCGGGGGGCTACGAGCAGTACTTC.

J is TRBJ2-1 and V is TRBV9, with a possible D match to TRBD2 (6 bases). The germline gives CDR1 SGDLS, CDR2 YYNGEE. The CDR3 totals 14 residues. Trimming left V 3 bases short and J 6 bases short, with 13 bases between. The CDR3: CASSARLEGNEQFF. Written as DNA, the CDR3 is TGTGCCAGCAGCGCAAGACTAGAGGGCAATGAGCAGTTCTTC.

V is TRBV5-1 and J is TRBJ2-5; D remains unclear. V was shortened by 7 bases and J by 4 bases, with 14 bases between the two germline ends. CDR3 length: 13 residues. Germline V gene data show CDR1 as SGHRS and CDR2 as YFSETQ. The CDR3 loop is CASYLVTRETQYF. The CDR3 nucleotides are TGCGCCAGCTACCTGGTTACCAGAGAGACCCAGTACTTC.